The 14 T cell receptor beta chains below were found in one sample sequenced in a study of prognosis after radiotherapy for stage I lung cancer. From genomic DNA, two-round multiplex PCR was used to amplify TCR beta CDR3. Used in first-round PCR were primers specific to each TRBV and TRBJ gene. TCRdb reanalysed the multiplex PCR reads using MiXCR and keeps one entry per CDR3 protein. The data show about 30,000 distinct CDR3 sequences, with 40% to 55% seen just once and about 15% held by the top ten. Source: PBMCs, taken before or after stereotactic body radiation therapy (not recorded which). Source of these receptors: a donor of 50 years or more with non-small cell lung cancer.

This clonotype was seen ten or more times. This chain links TRBV9 with TRBJ2-1, with D hard to call. The germline V gene encodes CDR1 SGDLS and CDR2 YYNGEE. Trimming took off 3 bases at V and 2 bases at J, with 15 bases between the two ends. This CDR3 comprises 16 residues. CDR3 protein: CASSAYMGFTYNEQFF. The CDR3 DNA reads as TGTGCCAGCAGCGCGTATATGGGATTTACCTACAATGAGCAGTTCTTC.

The table lists this clonotype with many counts. The CDR3 DNA reads as TGTGCCAGCAGCTCCGCAGGGGGCAAAGCTTTCTTT. Protein sequence: CASSSAGGKAFF. V usage is TRBV12-3 or TRBV12-4 and J usage is TRBJ1-1, with 8 positions matching TRBD1. After removal of 6 bases from V and 9 bases from J, the junction contained 6 bases not matched to a gene. This CDR3 is built from 12 residues.

This sequence joins TRBV7-2 and TRBJ2-2, with D maybe TRBD1 (5 bases). This CDR3 spans 16 amino acids. Germline V gives CDR1 SGHTA, CDR2 FQGNSA. V dropped 4 bases and J dropped 0 bases, with 12 bases sitting between them. CDR3: CASSSRQNTNTGELFF. CDR3 nucleotides: TGTGCCAGCAGCTCACGACAGAATACGAACACCGGGGAGCTGTTTTTT.

This clonotype was seen repeatedly, ten times or more. The rearrangement uses TRBV6-5 and TRBJ2-5; tentative D call: TRBD2 (6 bases). The germline V gene has CDR1 MNHEY and CDR2 SVGAGI. Trimming took off 2 bases at V and 9 bases at J, with 19 bases between the two ends. This CDR3 is 15 amino acids long. The CDR3 loop reads CASSYISAGLGAQYF. CDR3 DNA: TGTGCCAGCAGTTACATTTCAGCGGGCCTTGGGGCCCAGTACTTC.

This clonotype was seen many times. This chain links TRBV28 with TRBJ1-2, with D possibly being TRBD1 (5 bases). CDR3 length: 15 amino acids. From germline, CDR1 is MDHEN and CDR2 SYDVKM. V was pared by 5 bases and J by 2 bases, with 15 bases between. For the CDR3, the DNA is TGTGCCAGCAGTGGACCGGGACTGATAAACTATGGCTACACCTTC. This gives the protein CASSGPGLINYGYTF.

V usage is TRBV20-1 and J usage is TRBJ2-1, with 11 bases that match TRBD2. The CDR3 has 15 amino acids. Germline V CDR1 and CDR2: DFQATT, SNEGSKA (reference sequence). V shed 6 bases and J 8 bases; nucleotides not matched to a gene: 12. The DNA of the CDR3 is TGCAGTGCCTTAGCGGGGGGGCAACGGGGGCATGAGCAGTTCTTC. This gives the protein CSALAGGQRGHEQFF.

This clonotype was seen many times. J is TRBJ1-6 and V is TRBV20-1; 8 bases fit TRBD1. The V and J ends lost 0 bases and 7 bases, in that order; junction bases with no gene match: 8. Germline-derived CDR1 and CDR2 are DFQATT and SNEGSKA (reference sequence). The CDR3 runs 16 residues. The CDR3 protein is CSARDLQGGRNSPLHF. CDR3 DNA sequence: TGCAGTGCTAGAGACCTACAGGGGGGCCGGAATTCACCCCTCCACTTT.

This clonotype was seen a single time. V and J are TRBV6-9 and TRBJ2-3; TRBD1 matches 7 bases. From germline, CDR1 is MNHGY and CDR2 SVAAGI. The V segment lost 3 bases and the J segment 2 bases; nucleotides outside the gene matches: 11. This CDR3 spans 17 amino acids. The DNA of the CDR3 is TGTGCCAGCAGTTACGACCCGGGACAGCTTTACACAGATACGCAGTATTTT. Amino acids: CASSYDPGQLYTDTQYF.

This clonotype was observed many times. The chain links TRBV6-2 or TRBV6-3 to TRBJ1-5; D gene unclear. CDR1 MNHEY and CDR2 SVGEGT come from the germline V gene. Trimming took 6 bases from V and 2 from J, leaving 5 bases between them. The CDR3 is made up of 12 amino acids. The CDR3 loop is CASSPRNQPQHF. The CDR3 DNA is TGTGCCAGCAGCCCTCGCAATCAGCCCCAGCATTTT.

This clonotype was found many times. The chain recombines TRBV3-1 with TRBJ1-1; unclear D gene. The CDR3 is made up of 12 amino acids. Germline lookup yields CDR1 LGHDT and CDR2 YNNKEL (reference sequence). The germline V and J ends were trimmed by 6 bases and 4 bases, with 9 bases remaining between them. The CDR3 here is CASRRGGTEAFF. In nucleotides, the CDR3 is TGTGCCAGCAGACGTGGAGGCACTGAAGCTTTCTTT.

The V call is TRBV5-1, the J call TRBJ2-2; D gene uncertain. Per the germline V gene, CDR1 is SGHRS and CDR2 is YFSETQ. Trimming pared 5 bases from V and 3 bases from J, leaving 2 bases between. The CDR3 consists of 11 residues. CDR3 sequence: CASSDTGELFF. CDR3 nucleotide sequence: TGCGCCAGCAGTGACACCGGGGAGCTGTTTTTT.

Note on this clonotype: A far larger clone is a single base away, which makes a read error likely. This chain connects TRBV28 to TRBJ2-1, with 10 bases lining up with TRBD2. The better agreement between TRBJ2-7 and the DNA end casts doubt on the J call. This CDR3 has 16 residues. Looked up from germline, CDR1 is MDHEN and CDR2 is SYDVKM. CDR3 in amino acids: CASSTSGVSSNYEQYF. DNA of the CDR3: TGTGCCAGCAGCACTAGCGGGGTATCATCCAACTACGAGCAGTACTTC.

This chain links TRBV20-1 with TRBJ2-7; no firm D call. The germline CDR1 and CDR2 sequences are DFQATT and SNEGSKA (reference sequence). This CDR3 is 14 amino acids long. V dropped 3 bases and J dropped 0 bases, with 12 bases sitting between them. CDR3 amino acids: CSASSGPISYEQYF. The CDR3 coding sequence is TGCAGTGCTAGTAGTGGCCCCATCTCCTACGAGCAGTACTTC.

The V gene is TRBV27, the J gene TRBJ2-7, with D perhaps matching TRBD2 (6 bases). Trimming stripped 5 bases from V and 2 bases from J, with 25 bases between. This CDR3 is 18 amino acids long. Germline V gene sequence: CDR1 MNHEY, CDR2 SMNVEV (reference sequence). CDR3: CASSPLMVLAGGPYEQYF. In DNA, the CDR3 is TGTGCCAGCAGTCCCCTAATGGTGTTGGCCGGAGGGCCCTACGAGCAGTACTTC.